Sequencing of this T cell receptor (beta chain) was carried out in a study of blood T cell repertoires in COVID-19. V was pared by 1 base and J by 1 base, with 7 bases between. This CDR3 comprises 14 residues. The V gene's germline CDR1 is LGHNA and CDR2 YSLEER. Enrolled through a virtual design, the participants were between roughly 18 and 95 years of age and came from 24 US areas. Here immunoSEQ multiplex PCR was the method, and the copy in TCRdb shows in-frame clones only, minus some. The data show about 270,000 clones, 80% to 95% seen once. The chain combines TRBV4-3 with TRBJ1-2, with no clear D. Sequenced material: PBMCs or T cells enriched from blood (not recorded which). The TCR originated in a man aged 35-49 years who had been exposed to COVID-19. The CDR3 reads CASSQGRLNYGYTF. As DNA, the CDR3 is TGCGCCAGCAGCCAAGGCAGGCTTAACTATGGCTACACCTTC.